Shown below are 18 T cell receptor beta chains from a single sample sequenced in a study of identical twins. In TCRdb, the 5' RACE reads were re-called with MiXCR into one record per CDR3 protein. The table lists 420,000 or so distinct CDR3 sequences, less than 20% of them singletons. Material for sequencing was naive T cells sorted from blood. These receptors all stem from a man aged 50 or older in good health.

This clonotype was counted many times. The gene calls are TRBV5-5 and TRBJ2-2, with D maybe TRBD2 (6 bases). Germline V gene lookup returns CDR1 SGHKS and CDR2 YYEKEE (reference sequence). V lost 1 base to trimming and J lost 0 bases, with 10 bases between them. The CDR3 is 16 residues long. The CDR3 loop is CASSLTGLTNTGELFF. In DNA, the CDR3 is TGTGCCAGCAGCTTGACGGGACTTACGAACACCGGGGAGCTGTTTTTT.

This sequence joins TRBV18 and TRBJ1-1; no reliable D call. This CDR3 is 16 amino acids long. Trimming removed 0 bases from V and 0 bases from J, with 11 bases in between. Germline-derived CDR1 and CDR2 are KGHSH and LQKENI. In nucleotides, the CDR3 is TGTGCCAGCTCACCACCGTTGAAAGTCCTGAACACTGAAGCTTTCTTT. Its protein is CASSPPLKVLNTEAFF.

About this clonotype: Germline and junction disagree at one end, which may indicate a read error. The J gene is TRBJ2-7, the V gene TRBV12-3 or TRBV12-4; 7 nucleotides line up with TRBD1. The CDR3 sequence is 14 residues long. CDR3 residues: CASTLGGLAGEQYF. The CDR3 bases are TGTGCCAGCACTTTAGGGGGCTTAGCTGGGGAGCAGTACTTC.

The chain is built from TRBV12-3 or TRBV12-4 and TRBJ2-1, with a tentative D call TRBD1 (6 bases). The CDR3 contains 15 residues. Trimming removed 6 bases from V and 7 bases from J, with 19 bases in between. Here the CDR3 reads CASSRRGGRENEQFF. As DNA, the CDR3 is TGTGCCAGCAGCCGCCGAGGGGGACGAGAAAATGAGCAGTTCTTC.

In its sample, this clonotype was seen a few times. The chain is built from TRBV20-1 and TRBJ2-2; TRBD1 aligns across 8 bases. The CDR3 is 16 amino acids. Looked up from germline, CDR1 is DFQATT and CDR2 is SNEGSKA (reference sequence). The V gene end was trimmed by 6 bases and the J gene end by 1 base; junction bases not matched to a gene: 10. The CDR3 spells CSALLDRDLNTGELFF. The DNA for the CDR3 is TGCAGTGCGCTGCTGGACAGGGACTTGAACACCGGGGAGCTGTTTTTT.

This clonotype was detected only a few times. The chain links TRBV4-1 to TRBJ1-5; possible D gene TRBD1, 6 bases. Trimming removed 0 bases at V and 6 bases at J, with 9 bases between. The CDR3 has 14 residues. Germline lookup yields CDR1 MGHRA and CDR2 YSYEKL. For the CDR3, the DNA is TGCGCCAGCAGCCAAGAAAGGGGGATTCAGCCCCAGCATTTT. Its protein product is CASSQERGIQPQHF.

This clonotype was counted only a few times. The chain joins TRBV20-1 to TRBJ2-3, with D perhaps TRBD2 (5 bases). V lost 3 bases and J 2 bases, leaving 15 bases between the germline ends. The CDR3 spans 15 residues. Germline CDR1 and CDR2: DFQATT and SNEGSKA (reference sequence). This CDR3 is CSASKDFPDTDTQYF. CDR3 bases: TGCAGTGCTAGTAAGGACTTCCCAGACACAGATACGCAGTATTTT.

This clonotype appeared many times. The rearrangement links TRBV18 to TRBJ1-1; D remains unclear. The germline CDR1 and CDR2 sequences are KGHSH and LQKENI. The V end was cut by 1 base, the J end by 4 bases, with 7 bases between. This CDR3 is 13 amino acids long. Written as DNA, the CDR3 is TGTGCCAGCTCACCACAGGGAATCACTGAAGCTTTCTTT. Translating gives CASSPQGITEAFF.

J is TRBJ2-7 and V is TRBV6-2 or TRBV6-3; perhaps TRBD1 as D (5 bases). Germline-derived CDR1 and CDR2 are MNHEY and SVGEGT. V was trimmed by 0 bases and J by 2 bases, leaving 14 bases between them. The CDR3 is 16 residues long. This CDR3 reads CASSYSMVDSPYEQYF. The CDR3 coding sequence is TGTGCCAGCAGTTACTCGATGGTTGACAGCCCCTACGAGCAGTACTTC.

This clonotype was seen many times. This chain links TRBV20-1 with TRBJ2-7, with D possibly matching TRBD1 (5 bases). The V end was cut by 1 base, the J end by 2 bases, with 12 bases between. The CDR3 spans 14 residues. Germline lookup yields CDR1 DFQATT and CDR2 SNEGSKA (reference sequence). The CDR3 nucleotides are TGCAGTGCTAGAGGCTTCGACAGAGCCTACGAGCAGTACTTC. Its translation: CSARGFDRAYEQYF.

The chain has TRBV7-8 and TRBJ2-1; the match to TRBD2 covers 8 bases. The germline CDR1 and CDR2 sequences are SGHVS and FQNEAQ. V was pared by 3 bases and J by 3 bases, with 13 bases of the junction left unmatched. This CDR3 region has 18 residues. This CDR3 is CASSLHRRGSGSYNEQFF. The CDR3 nucleotides are TGTGCCAGCAGCTTGCATCGTCGTGGGAGCGGGAGCTACAATGAGCAGTTCTTC.

The rearrangement links TRBV4-2 to TRBJ1-2; the D gene is possibly TRBD1 (5 bases). The ends were cut back, 0 bases at V and 6 bases at J, with 17 bases in the middle. This CDR3 spans 16 amino acids. Per germline, CDR1 LGHNA and CDR2 YNFKEQ. The CDR3 nucleotides are TGTGCCAGCAGCCAAGAGGCAGGGCAGGGAGGGAATGGCTACACCTTC. It codes for CASSQEAGQGGNGYTF.

The rearrangement uses TRBV2 and TRBJ2-1; TRBD2 agrees at 12 bases. Germline V gene sequence: CDR1 SNHLY, CDR2 FYNNEI. J gave up 0 bases and V 6 bases, and 6 bases lay outside the gene matches. The CDR3 extends over 17 amino acids. This CDR3 reads CASRRLAGDPSYNEQFF. CDR3 coding DNA: TGTGCCAGCAGAAGACTAGCGGGAGACCCCTCCTACAATGAGCAGTTCTTC.

A few counts support this clonotype. This chain joins TRBV5-1 and TRBJ2-7; 7 bases map to TRBD1. Germline loops: CDR1 SGHRS, CDR2 YFSETQ. The CDR3 extends over 15 amino acids. V lost 4 bases and J lost 2; bases outside the gene matches: 9. The CDR3 is CASSDGGQGAYEQYF. The CDR3 DNA is TGCGCCAGCAGCGACGGAGGCCAGGGGGCCTACGAGCAGTACTTC.

This clonotype was seen more than once but under ten times. This sequence joins TRBV9 and TRBJ2-2; perhaps D is TRBD1 or TRBD2 (5 bases each). Germline V gene lookup returns CDR1 SGDLS and CDR2 YYNGEE. CDR3 size: 16 residues. V was shortened by 3 bases and J by 5 bases, with 17 bases between the two germline ends. The CDR3 DNA reads as TGTGCCAGCAGCGCGGACGGCGCGTGGGGGACCGGGGAGCTGTTTTTT. Encoded protein: CASSADGAWGTGELFF.

This clonotype occurred a few times. The chain combines TRBV15 with TRBJ1-1; maybe TRBD1 (6 bases). CDR3 length equals 15 residues. V dropped 4 bases and J dropped 3 bases, with 15 bases sitting between them. Germline CDR1 reads LNHNV; CDR2 reads YYDKDF (reference sequence). The CDR3 loop is CATSTQLGGDTEAFF. The CDR3 DNA sequence: TGTGCCACCAGCACCCAACTAGGGGGGGACACTGAAGCTTTCTTT.

This clonotype was seen more than once but under ten times. The chain employs TRBV18 and TRBJ2-3; D possibly corresponds to TRBD1 (5 bases). Germline CDR1 is KGHSH and CDR2 is LQKENI. This CDR3 spans 17 amino acids. Trimming removed 3 bases from V and 1 base from J, with 17 bases in between. The DNA for the CDR3 is TGTGCCAGCTCACCTGACAGAGGACAAAAGGGCACAGATACGCAGTATTTT. The encoded protein is CASSPDRGQKGTDTQYF.

This clonotype was detected ten times or more. The rearrangement uses TRBV5-1 and TRBJ2-7; TRBD1 matches 11 bases. The CDR3 loop spans 14 amino acids. Germline V gives CDR1 SGHRS, CDR2 YFSETQ. The V gene end was trimmed by 4 bases and the J gene end by 7 bases; junction bases not matched to a gene: 7. The CDR3 loop reads CASSGGQGAREQYF. In DNA, the CDR3 is TGCGCCAGCAGCGGAGGACAGGGGGCAAGGGAGCAGTACTTC. The entire variable domain, with the rest obtained from reference TRBV5-1 and TRBJ2-7, is as follows: KAGVTQTPRYLIKTRGQQVTLSCSPISGHRSVSWYQQTPGQGLQFLFEYFSETQRNKGNFPGRFSGRQFSNSRSEMNVSTLELGDSALYLCASSGGQGAREQYFGPGTRLTVT.